This TCR beta chain was identified during a study of T-cell memory formation after mild COVID-19. There are a few counts of this clonotype. As yet, its antigen is unknown. The V gene lost 1 base and the J gene lost 5 bases, with 11 bases spanning the gap. The CDR3 runs to 15 residues. Germline assignment: CDR1 MGHRA and CDR2 YSYEKL. Study conclusions and caveats: Clones that contracted from day 15 to 85 had balanced CD4/CD8; later expanders were CD4+ biased.

TCRdb reanalysed the 5' RACE reads using MiXCR and keeps one entry per CDR3 protein. The repertoire holds 110,000 or so distinct CDR3 sequences, roughly 20% seen once, with roughly 40% in the top ten. The specimen was PBMCs or a T cell subset sorted from them (not recorded which). The rearrangement joins TRBV4-1 to TRBJ2-2; TRBD1 is a possible D gene (7 bases). The clonotype comes from a young man who had mild COVID-19 (a few samples of this study predate the infection). Cell type and time point are not known. CDR3 sequence reads: CASSQGPGGTGELFF. CDR3 in DNA: TGCGCCAGCAGCCAAGGGCCAGGGGGGACCGGGGAGCTGTTTTTT.